These 2 T cell receptor beta chains were all obtained from the same sample, sequenced in a study of T cell responses to AZD1222 COVID-19 vaccine. Profiled with immunoSEQ multiplex PCR; TCRdb holds only in-frame clones, not every one. Of about 140,000 clones listed, just over 90% were seen once; the top ten hold 3.4%. The material was peripheral blood, obtained on day 0 of AZD1222 vaccination. The receptors come from an adult in good health.

The chain links TRBV6-6 to TRBJ2-7; D possibly matches TRBD1 or TRBD2 (5 bases each). V was pared by 10 bases and J by 6 bases, with 22 bases between. The CDR3 is made up of 14 amino acids. Germline V gene lookup returns CDR1 MNHNY and CDR2 SVGAGI (reference sequence). The chain's CDR3 is CATQTGRDSSEQYF. CDR3 coding DNA: TGTGCCACTCAAACAGGACGGGATTCTAGCGAGCAGTACTTC.

The CDR3 DNA is TGTGCCAGCAGCACCGGGACAGGGGACTACGAGCAGTACTTC. The encoded protein is CASSTGTGDYEQYF. The chain is built from TRBV6-5 and TRBJ2-7, with TRBD1 matching 10 bases. The CDR3 covers 14 residues. CDR1 is MNHEY and CDR2 is SVGAGI in the germline V gene. Trimming took 6 bases from V and 3 from J; bases not matched to a gene: 5.